This T cell receptor beta chain was recorded in a study of shared clonotypes between healthy human individuals. The V and J ends lost 0 bases and 1 base, in that order; junction bases with no gene match: 4. Germline V lookup: CDR1 MGHRA, CDR2 YSYEKL. The length of the CDR3 is 16 residues. Whole-study results and caveats: Clonotypes shared by all four sorted-subset donors had higher generation probabilities than non-shared clonotypes.

The input for sorted-subset replicate PCRs was 150 to 200 ng DNA, 25,000 to 30,000 T cell genomes. The protocol was immunoSEQ multiplex PCR, while the TCRdb copy is restricted to in-frame clones and leaves out a portion. The data hold some 2.1 million clones, with 95% observed a single time. A note on this clone: The antigen is unknown.

The sequenced sample consisted of naive CD4+ T cells sorted from blood. The subset: CD45RA+ positively selected. This chain joins TRBV4-1 and TRBJ2-7; 9 bases match TRBD1. This clonotype was obtained from a man aged 18 to 29 in good health. In DNA form, the CDR3 reads TGCGCCAGCAGCCAAGAGTGGACAGGGGTATCCTACGAGCAGTACTTC. Translation gives CASSQEWTGVSYEQYF.